The table lists the clone carrying this T cell receptor (beta chain) with a count of one. The method was immunoSEQ multiplex PCR; TCRdb's version includes in-frame clones alone and lacks a portion of them. Of roughly 100,000 clones in the sample, approximately 89% were seen once. This specimen comes from a study of blood T cell repertoires in COVID-19. Across the whole study: Acute and convalescent COVID-19 specimens originated in the United States, Italy and Spain.

The length of the CDR3 is 16 residues. V dropped 3 bases and J dropped 6; count of bases not matched to a gene: 6. Germline CDR1 SNHLY, CDR2 FYNNEI. Sequenced material: peripheral blood. The chain is built from TRBV2 and TRBJ2-1; TRBD2 matches at 12 bases. The clonotype comes from a woman of 80 years or more in a cohort sampled during active COVID-19. The CDR3, as DNA: TGTGCCAGCAGTGAGACTAGCGGGAGTCAATCCAATGAGCAGTTCTTC. Protein: CASSETSGSQSNEQFF.